This T cell receptor beta chain comes out of a study of neurological immune-mediated disorders. CDR1 and CDR2 from the germline V gene are SGHRS and YFSETQ. This CDR3 region has 14 residues. V dropped 4 bases and J dropped 2; count of bases not matched to a gene: 2. This clonotype was counted ten times or more. TCRdb ran MiXCR on the 5' RACE reads and lists one entry per CDR3 protein. The sample holds about 55,000 distinct CDR3 sequences, about 3.8% seen once. V and J are TRBV5-1 and TRBJ1-5; 8 bases fit TRBD1. Sequencing was done on a sample of PBMCs. This TCR was sampled from a man aged 60 to 69 with multiple sclerosis. The CDR3 DNA follows: TGCGCCAGCAGCGCGACAGGGGGCAATCAGCCCCAGCATTTT. This codes for CASSATGGNQPQHF.